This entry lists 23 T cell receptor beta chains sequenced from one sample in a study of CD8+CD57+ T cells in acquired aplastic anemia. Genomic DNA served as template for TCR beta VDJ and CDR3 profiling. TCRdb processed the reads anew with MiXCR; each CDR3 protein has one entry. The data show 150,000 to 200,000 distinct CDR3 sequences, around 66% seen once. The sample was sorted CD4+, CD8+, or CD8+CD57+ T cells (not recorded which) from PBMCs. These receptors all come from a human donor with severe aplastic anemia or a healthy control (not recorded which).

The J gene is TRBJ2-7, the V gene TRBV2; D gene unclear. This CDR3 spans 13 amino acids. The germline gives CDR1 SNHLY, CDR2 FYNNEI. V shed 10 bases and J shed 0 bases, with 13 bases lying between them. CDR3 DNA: TGTGCCATCAGGCCGCCGATCTCCTACGAGCAGTACTTC. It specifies CAIRPPISYEQYF.

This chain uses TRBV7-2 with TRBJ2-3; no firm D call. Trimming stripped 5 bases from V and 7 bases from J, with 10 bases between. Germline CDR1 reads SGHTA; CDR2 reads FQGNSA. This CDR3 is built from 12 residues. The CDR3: CASSPTSHTQYF. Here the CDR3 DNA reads TGTGCCAGCAGCCCTACCTCTCATACGCAGTATTTT.

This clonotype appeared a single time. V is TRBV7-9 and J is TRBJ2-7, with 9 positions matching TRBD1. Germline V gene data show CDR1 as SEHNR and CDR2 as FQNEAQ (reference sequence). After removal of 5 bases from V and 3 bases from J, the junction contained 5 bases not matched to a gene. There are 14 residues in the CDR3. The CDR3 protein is CASSLDRGNYEQYF. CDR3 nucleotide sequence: TGTGCCAGCAGCCTAGACAGGGGGAACTACGAGCAGTACTTC.

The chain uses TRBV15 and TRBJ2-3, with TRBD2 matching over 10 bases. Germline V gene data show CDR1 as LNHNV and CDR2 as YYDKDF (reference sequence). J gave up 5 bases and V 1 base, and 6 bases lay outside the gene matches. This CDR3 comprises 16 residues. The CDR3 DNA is TGTGCCACCAGCAGAGGCTCAGCGGGAGGGGGAGATACGCAGTATTTT. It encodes CATSRGSAGGGDTQYF. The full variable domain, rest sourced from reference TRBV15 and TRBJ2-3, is DAMVIQNPRYQVTQFGKPVTLSCSQTLNHNVMYWYQQKSSQAPKLLFHYYDKDFNNEADTPDNFQSRRPNTSFCFLDIRSPGLGDTAMYLCATSRGSAGGGDTQYFGPGTRLTVL.

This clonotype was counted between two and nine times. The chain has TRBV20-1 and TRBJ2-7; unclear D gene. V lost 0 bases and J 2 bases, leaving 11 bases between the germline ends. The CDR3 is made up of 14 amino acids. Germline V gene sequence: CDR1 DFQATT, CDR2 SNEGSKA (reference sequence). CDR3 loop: CSARDAATTYEQYF. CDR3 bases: TGCAGTGCTAGAGATGCGGCGACCACCTACGAGCAGTACTTC.

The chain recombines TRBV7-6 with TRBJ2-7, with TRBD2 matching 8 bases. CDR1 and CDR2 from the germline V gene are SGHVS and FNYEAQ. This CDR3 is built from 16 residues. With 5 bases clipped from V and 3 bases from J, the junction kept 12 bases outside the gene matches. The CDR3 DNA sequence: TGTGCCAGCAGCCTCGGCGCGGGGGGCCAGATCTACGAGCAGTACTTC. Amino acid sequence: CASSLGAGGQIYEQYF.

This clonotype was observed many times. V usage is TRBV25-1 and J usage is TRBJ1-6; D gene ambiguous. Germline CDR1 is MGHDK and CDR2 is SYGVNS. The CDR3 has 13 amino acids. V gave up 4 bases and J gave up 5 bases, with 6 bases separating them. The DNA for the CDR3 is TGTGCCAGCAGTGTAGGGAATAATTCACCCCTCCACTTT. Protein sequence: CASSVGNNSPLHF.

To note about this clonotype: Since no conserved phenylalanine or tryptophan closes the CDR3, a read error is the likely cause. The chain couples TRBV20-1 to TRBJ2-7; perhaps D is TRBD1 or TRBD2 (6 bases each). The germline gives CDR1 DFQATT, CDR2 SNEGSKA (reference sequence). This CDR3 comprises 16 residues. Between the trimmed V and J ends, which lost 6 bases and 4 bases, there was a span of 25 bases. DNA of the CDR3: TGCAGTGCGGGGGACGGAGGGACATATTTAACGTACGAGCAGTACCTC. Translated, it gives CSAGDGGTYLTYEQYL.

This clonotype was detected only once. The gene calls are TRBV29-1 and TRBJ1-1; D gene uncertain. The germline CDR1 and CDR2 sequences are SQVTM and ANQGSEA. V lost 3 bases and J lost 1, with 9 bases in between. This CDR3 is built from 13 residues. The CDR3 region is CSVEGGSNTEAFF. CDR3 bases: TGCAGCGTTGAGGGCGGTTCGAACACTGAAGCTTTCTTT.

The CDR3 here is CASGGQGWTEAFF. In nucleotides, the CDR3 is TGTGCCAGCGGGGGGCAGGGGTGGACTGAAGCTTTCTTT. The gene calls are TRBV9 and TRBJ1-1; the D gene is possibly TRBD1 (6 bases). This CDR3 has 13 amino acids. V was shortened by 7 bases and J by 5 bases, with 15 bases between the two germline ends. Germline loops: CDR1 SGDLS, CDR2 YYNGEE.

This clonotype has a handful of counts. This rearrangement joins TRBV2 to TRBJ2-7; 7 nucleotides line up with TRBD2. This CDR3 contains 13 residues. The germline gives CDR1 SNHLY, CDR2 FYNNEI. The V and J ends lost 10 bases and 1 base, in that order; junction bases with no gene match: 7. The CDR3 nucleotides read TGTGCCATCAGGACTAGTGAGTCCTACGAGCAGTACTTC. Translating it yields CAIRTSESYEQYF.

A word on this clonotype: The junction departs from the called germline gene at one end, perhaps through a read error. CDR3 DNA: TGCAGTGCTAGAGATAGGACTAGCGGCACATATACGCAGTATTTT. Protein sequence: CSARDRTSGTYTQYF. This chain uses TRBV20-1 with TRBJ2-3, with 10 bases lining up with TRBD2. The CDR3 extends over 15 amino acids. Germline V lookup: CDR1 DFQATT, CDR2 SNEGSKA (reference sequence).

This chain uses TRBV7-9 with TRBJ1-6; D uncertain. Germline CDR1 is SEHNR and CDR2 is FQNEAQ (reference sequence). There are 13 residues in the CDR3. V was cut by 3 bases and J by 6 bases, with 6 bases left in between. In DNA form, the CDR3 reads TGTGCCAGCAGCTTCCAGCTTAATTCACCCCTCCACTTT. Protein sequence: CASSFQLNSPLHF.

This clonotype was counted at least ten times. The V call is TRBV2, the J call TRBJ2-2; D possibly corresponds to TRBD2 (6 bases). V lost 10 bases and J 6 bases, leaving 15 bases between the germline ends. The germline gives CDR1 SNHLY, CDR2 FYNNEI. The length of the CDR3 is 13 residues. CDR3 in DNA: TGTGCCACCGACGGTGGGACTCCCGGGGAGCTGTTTTTT. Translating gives CATDGGTPGELFF.

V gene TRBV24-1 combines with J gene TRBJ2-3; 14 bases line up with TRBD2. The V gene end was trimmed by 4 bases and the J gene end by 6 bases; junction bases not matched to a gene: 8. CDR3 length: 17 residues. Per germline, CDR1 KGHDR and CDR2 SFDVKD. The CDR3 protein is CATSDRGLAGGIDTQYF. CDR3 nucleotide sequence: TGTGCCACCAGTGACCGTGGACTAGCGGGGGGCATTGATACGCAGTATTTT.

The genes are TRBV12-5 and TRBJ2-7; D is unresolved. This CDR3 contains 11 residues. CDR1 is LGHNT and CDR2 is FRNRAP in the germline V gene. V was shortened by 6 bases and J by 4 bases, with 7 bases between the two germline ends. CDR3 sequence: CASGPLYEQYF. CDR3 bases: TGTGCTAGTGGCCCCCTTTACGAGCAGTACTTC.

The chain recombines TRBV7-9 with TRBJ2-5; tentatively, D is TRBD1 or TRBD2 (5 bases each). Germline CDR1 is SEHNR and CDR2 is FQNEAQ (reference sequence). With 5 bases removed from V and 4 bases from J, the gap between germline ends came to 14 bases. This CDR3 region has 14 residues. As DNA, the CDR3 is TGTGCCAGCAGCGTCGCGACTGGGGGAGAGACCCAGTACTTC. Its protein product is CASSVATGGETQYF.

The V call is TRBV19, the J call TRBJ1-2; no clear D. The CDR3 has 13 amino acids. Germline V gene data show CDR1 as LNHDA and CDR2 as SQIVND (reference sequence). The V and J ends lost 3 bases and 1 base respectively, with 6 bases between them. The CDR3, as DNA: TGTGCCAGTAGTATTTGGGATAACTATGGCTACACCTTC. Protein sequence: CASSIWDNYGYTF.

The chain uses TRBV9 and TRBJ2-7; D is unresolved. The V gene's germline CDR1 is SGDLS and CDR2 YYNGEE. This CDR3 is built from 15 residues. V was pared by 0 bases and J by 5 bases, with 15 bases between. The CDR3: CASSVEGRRGNEQYF. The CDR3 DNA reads TGTGCCAGCAGCGTAGAAGGTCGCCGAGGAAACGAGCAGTACTTC.

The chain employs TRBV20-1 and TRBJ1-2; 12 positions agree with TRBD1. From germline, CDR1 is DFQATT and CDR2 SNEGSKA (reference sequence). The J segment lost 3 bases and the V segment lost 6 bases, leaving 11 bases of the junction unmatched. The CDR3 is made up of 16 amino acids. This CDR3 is CSAPSRDRGLYYGYTF. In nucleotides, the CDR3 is TGCAGTGCGCCAAGCCGGGACAGGGGGCTGTACTATGGCTACACCTTC.

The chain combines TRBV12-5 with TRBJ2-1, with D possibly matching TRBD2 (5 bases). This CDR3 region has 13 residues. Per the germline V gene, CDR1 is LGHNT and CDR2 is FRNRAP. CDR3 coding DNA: TGTGCCAGCATAGAGTCGGGGTTTTGGGAGCAGTTCTTC. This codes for CASIESGFWEQFF.

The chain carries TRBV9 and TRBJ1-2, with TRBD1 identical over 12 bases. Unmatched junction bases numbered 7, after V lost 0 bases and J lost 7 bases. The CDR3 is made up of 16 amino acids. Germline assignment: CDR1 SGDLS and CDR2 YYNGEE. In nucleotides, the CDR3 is TGTGCCAGCAGCGTAGTAGGGACAGGGGGCGCAGGTGGCTACACCTTC. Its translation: CASSVVGTGGAGGYTF.

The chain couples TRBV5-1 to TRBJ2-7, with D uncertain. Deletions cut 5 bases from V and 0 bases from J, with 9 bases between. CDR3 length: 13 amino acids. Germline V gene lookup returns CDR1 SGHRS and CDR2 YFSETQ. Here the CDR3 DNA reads TGCGCCAGCAGGGACCGCAGCTCCTACGAGCAGTACTTC. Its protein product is CASRDRSSYEQYF.